These T cell receptor beta chains were read from a single sample in a study of blood T cell repertoires in COVID-19. Only in-frame clones appear in the TCRdb table, and some are missing; sequencing was by immunoSEQ multiplex PCR. There are roughly 80,000 clones in the sample; roughly 90% occur only once, and approximately 2.4% lies in the top ten. Sequencing was done on a sample of peripheral blood. The receptors shown here come from a man aged 45-65 years with COVID-19, enrolled during active disease. The CDR3 runs from the conserved cysteine through the conserved F or W. The order of the fields is V gene, CDR3 length, J gene, CDR3 protein.

TRBV6-4	14	TRBJ2-2	CASRTSLGTGELFF
TRBV5-4	14	TRBJ1-4	CASSPGTANEKLFF
TRBV28	17	TRBJ2-6	CASSGTGESAGANVLTF
TRBV5-1	14	TRBJ2-2	CASSVGGTPGELFF
TRBV30	17	TRBJ1-5	CAWSTQTGWVFGQPQHF
TRBV16	14	TRBJ2-7	CASSQPSRAYEQYF
TRBV30	13	TRBJ1-5	CAWADRFDQPQHF
TRBV18	15	TRBJ2-1	CASSPGGSSYNEQFF
TRBV6-5	13	TRBJ1-1	CASSSDKNTEAFF
TRBV5-4	17	TRBJ2-2	CASRVDPTGGWTGELFF
TRBV30	15	TRBJ1-4	CAWSVRQGANEKLFF
TRBV11-2	15	TRBJ1-3	CASSLGRNRWNTIYF
TRBV18	14	TRBJ2-7	CASSLRDRSYEQYF
TRBV3-1/TRBV3-2	12	TRBJ2-1	CASSQGTFEQFF
TRBV2	14	TRBJ1-2	CASSPGQGKYGYTF
TRBV9	15	TRBJ2-1	CASSAAPRSYNEQFF
TRBV4-1	12	TRBJ1-1	CASSPTGAEAFF
TRBV6-5	14	TRBJ1-1	CASRKQGLNTEAFF
TRBV6-5	15	TRBJ2-5	CASGGSGRASETQYF
TRBV7-2	15	TRBJ1-5	CASSLGGGGNQPQHF